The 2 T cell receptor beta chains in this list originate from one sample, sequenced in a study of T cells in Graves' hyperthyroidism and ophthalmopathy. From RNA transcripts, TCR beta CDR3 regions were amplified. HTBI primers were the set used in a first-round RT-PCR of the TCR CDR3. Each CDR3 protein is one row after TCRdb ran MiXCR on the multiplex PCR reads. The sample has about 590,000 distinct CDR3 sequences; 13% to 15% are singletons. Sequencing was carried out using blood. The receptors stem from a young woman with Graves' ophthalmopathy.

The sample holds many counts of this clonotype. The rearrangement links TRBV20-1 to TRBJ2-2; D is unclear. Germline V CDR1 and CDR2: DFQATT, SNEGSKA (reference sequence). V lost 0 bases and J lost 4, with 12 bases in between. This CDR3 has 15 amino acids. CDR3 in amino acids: CSARDQAWGTGELFF. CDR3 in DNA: TGCAGTGCTAGAGATCAGGCATGGGGCACCGGGGAGCTGTTTTTT.

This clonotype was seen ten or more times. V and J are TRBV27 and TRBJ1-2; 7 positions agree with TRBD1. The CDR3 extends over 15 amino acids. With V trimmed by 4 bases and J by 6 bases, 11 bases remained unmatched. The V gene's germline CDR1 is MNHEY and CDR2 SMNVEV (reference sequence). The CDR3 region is CASSSLLTGKNGYTF. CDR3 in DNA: TGTGCCAGCAGTTCTCTGCTGACAGGGAAAAATGGCTACACCTTC.